Following are 2 T cell receptor beta chains from one sample sequenced in a study of T cells after posttransplantation cyclophosphamide. Repertoires were generated with immunoSEQ multiplex PCR, while TCRdb's copy carries only in-frame clones and drops some. The profile covers tens of thousands of clones, none occurring a single time. The sequencing input was PBMCs. All receptors come from a middle-aged man in good health, CMV-negative, and a related stem cell transplant donor.

This clone was seen repeatedly, ten times or more. The chain couples TRBV4-3 to TRBJ2-5; the match to TRBD1 covers 8 bases. V dropped 3 bases and J dropped 5; count of bases not matched to a gene: 11. Germline V gene data show CDR1 as LGHNA and CDR2 as YSLEER. The CDR3 is made up of 16 amino acids. The CDR3: CASSQVAGTGGETQYF. In nucleotides, the CDR3 is TGCGCCAGCAGCCAGGTGGCCGGGACAGGCGGGGAGACCCAGTACTTC.

This clone was seen repeatedly, ten times or more. This chain uses TRBV6-1 with TRBJ1-2; 9 positions match TRBD1. Looked up from germline, CDR1 is MNHNS and CDR2 is SASEGT. The CDR3 has 17 residues. V lost 4 bases, J lost 5 bases, and 14 bases stayed unmatched. The CDR3 spells CASSAAGTGLLFYGYTF. The CDR3 bases are TGTGCCAGCAGTGCCGCCGGGACAGGGTTACTTTTTTATGGCTACACCTTC.